This T cell receptor beta chain was sequenced in a study of OX40 agonist ivuxolimab in advanced cancers. Study-level information: Three patients got partial responses; one had hepatocellular carcinoma and two had cutaneous melanoma.

Findings and limits, study-wide: Expanded peripheral T cell antigen specificity was not determined.

The CDR3 totals 14 residues. V lost 2 bases and J 4 bases, leaving 11 bases between the germline ends. Germline values: CDR1 WSHSY, CDR2 SAAADI. For this clone: Antigen unknown.

Sequenced by immunoSEQ multiplex PCR; TCRdb stores in-frame clones only, minus some. The sample contains around 90,000 clones, approximately 90% of which appear only once. This sequence originates from an adult with an advanced solid tumor such as melanoma, head and neck, liver or kidney cancer. Material: CD4+ or CD8+ T cells sorted from blood, obtained in a trial of the OX40 agonist ivuxolimab. The chain carries TRBV10-2 and TRBJ1-2; D remains ambiguous. DNA of the CDR3: TGCGCCAGCAGTGAGAGGACGGGGTTCTATGGCTACACCTTC. Translated: CASSERTGFYGYTF.